This is a list of T cell receptor beta chains from one sample in a study of CD8+ T cells in alopecia areata. The table came from immunoSEQ multiplex PCR; TCRdb's copy has only in-frame clones and leaves some out. The sample consists of about 250,000 clones, under 80% of them appearing once. The source was CD4+ T cells sorted from blood, collected at week 0. These receptors originate from a human donor with alopecia areata. Each CDR3 is given with its conserved first and last residue. A D gene is named only where the DNA matches it firmly. For some rows the clone size is stated as once, few or many, or as a class when expanded; others skip it.

d_gene	abundance	v_gene	j_gene	len	CDR3nt	CDR3aa
NA	NA	TRBV29-1	TRBJ2-3	12	TGCAGCGTTCCGGGGGCAACAGATACGCAGTATTTT	CSVPGATDTQYF
TRBD1	once	TRBV30	TRBJ2-7	14	TGTGCCTGGAGGGCGGCGGACAGGTCCTACGAGCAGTACTTC	CAWRAADRSYEQYF
NA	few	TRBV30	TRBJ1-6	14	TGTGCCTTCTCCGGACAGAGGAATAATTCACCCCTCCACTTT	CAFSGQRNNSPLHF
NA	NA	TRBV7-9	TRBJ2-7	13	TGTGCCAGCAGCTTAAGAGGAGGGTTCGAGCAGTACTTC	CASSLRGGFEQYF
NA	few	TRBV29-1	TRBJ1-1	13	TGCAGCGCTCTGGCTCCTATGAACACTGAAGCTTTCTTT	CSALAPMNTEAFF
TRBD2	NA	TRBV10-3	TRBJ2-5	15	TGTGCCATCAGTCCGGGACTAGCGCCCGATGGGACCCAGTACTTC	CAISPGLAPDGTQYF
TRBD2	few	TRBV29-1	TRBJ2-3	12	TGCAGCGTTCTTAGCGGGGGGAATACGCAGTATTTT	CSVLSGGNTQYF
NA	NA	TRBV7-2	TRBJ1-6	16	TGTGCCAGCAGCCGAAATAGAGCAGTCGAGACGCTAACCCTCCACTTT	CASSRNRAVETLTLHF
TRBD1	NA	TRBV30	TRBJ1-6	14	TGTGCCTGGAGTGCACAGGGGCGCCTTTCACCCCTCCACTTT	CAWSAQGRLSPLHF
NA	NA	TRBV2	TRBJ1-2	12	TGTGCCAGCAGTGAGTCAGACTATGGCTACACCTTC	CASSESDYGYTF
NA	NA	TRBV29-1	TRBJ2-3	11	TGCAGCACGGAAGTCACAGATACGCAGTATTTT	CSTEVTDTQYF
NA	NA	TRBV7-9	TRBJ2-6	15	TGTGCCAGCAGCCAACAGGGACTTGGGGCCAACGTCCTGACTTTC	CASSQQGLGANVLTF
TRBD1	NA	TRBV27	TRBJ1-5	14	TGTGCCAGCAGTTCCGGGACAGGGATACAGCCCCAGCATTTT	CASSSGTGIQPQHF
NA	NA	TRBV15	TRBJ2-7	15	TGTGCCACCCGCCAGGGGCGGGGGTTCTCCTACGAGCAGTACTTC	CATRQGRGFSYEQYF
NA	NA	TRBV19	TRBJ2-7	14	TGTGCCAGTAGTATAGAAGGCGGTCCCTACGAGCAGTACTTC	CASSIEGGPYEQYF
NA	NA	TRBV6-5	TRBJ2-7	15	TGTGCCAGCAGCTCCGACAGCAACGCCCAACGAGGGCAGTACTTC	CASSSDSNAQRGQYF
TRBD2	NA	TRBV29-1	TRBJ2-7	13	TGCAGCGTGATTAGCGGGGGCACCTACGAGCAGTACTTC	CSVISGGTYEQYF
NA	NA	TRBV15	TRBJ2-5	13	TGTGCCACCAGCAGAGCCAGGGAAGAGACCCAGTACTTC	CATSRAREETQYF
NA	NA	TRBV29-1	TRBJ2-1	15	TGCAGCGTTGAAGATCGACGGGGAACCTACAATGAGCAGTTCTTC	CSVEDRRGTYNEQFF
NA	NA	TRBV11-2	TRBJ2-2	16	TGTGCCAGCAGCCTATTTTGGGGCGCGAACACCGGGGAGCTGTTTTTT	CASSLFWGANTGELFF
NA	NA	TRBV29-1	TRBJ2-1	16	TGCAGCGTTGAAGATCGGGCAGGGTCGGTTAGCAATGAGCAGTTCTTC	CSVEDRAGSVSNEQFF
NA	NA	TRBV30	TRBJ2-1	14	TGTGCCTGGAGTGACCAAGCCCGGGCCAATGAGCAGTTCTTC	CAWSDQARANEQFF
NA	NA	TRBV12-5	TRBJ2-1	11	TGTGCTAGCGGGGGTCCAGGGGAGCAGTTCTTC	CASGGPGEQFF
NA	once	TRBV29-1	TRBJ1-1	14	TGCAGCGCCCAACGGGGAGCCAAGAACACTGAAGCTTTCTTT	CSAQRGAKNTEAFF
NA	NA	TRBV29-1	TRBJ1-4	14	TGCAGCGTAGCCATCGAGCCAGACAATGAAAAACTGTTTTTT	CSVAIEPDNEKLFF
TRBD1	NA	TRBV25-1	TRBJ1-4	16	TGTGCCAGCACCCTGACAGGGTCGGGTATGGGCGAAAAACTGTTTTTT	CASTLTGSGMGEKLFF
NA	NA	TRBV5-1	TRBJ1-2	14	TGCGCCAGCAGTCCGGACAGCCCTTTCTATGGCTACACCTTC	CASSPDSPFYGYTF
NA	NA	TRBV9	TRBJ2-3	14	TGTGCCGACAAGGGGTCAATTTCGCCAGATACGCAGTATTTT	CADKGSISPDTQYF
NA	few	TRBV4-2	TRBJ2-7	14	TGTGCCAGCAGCCAAGAGGCCTTAGCCTACGAGCAGTACTTC	CASSQEALAYEQYF
NA	NA	TRBV30	TRBJ2-1	11	TGTGCCTGGAGTCCTCGGACAGAGCAGTTCTTC	CAWSPRTEQFF